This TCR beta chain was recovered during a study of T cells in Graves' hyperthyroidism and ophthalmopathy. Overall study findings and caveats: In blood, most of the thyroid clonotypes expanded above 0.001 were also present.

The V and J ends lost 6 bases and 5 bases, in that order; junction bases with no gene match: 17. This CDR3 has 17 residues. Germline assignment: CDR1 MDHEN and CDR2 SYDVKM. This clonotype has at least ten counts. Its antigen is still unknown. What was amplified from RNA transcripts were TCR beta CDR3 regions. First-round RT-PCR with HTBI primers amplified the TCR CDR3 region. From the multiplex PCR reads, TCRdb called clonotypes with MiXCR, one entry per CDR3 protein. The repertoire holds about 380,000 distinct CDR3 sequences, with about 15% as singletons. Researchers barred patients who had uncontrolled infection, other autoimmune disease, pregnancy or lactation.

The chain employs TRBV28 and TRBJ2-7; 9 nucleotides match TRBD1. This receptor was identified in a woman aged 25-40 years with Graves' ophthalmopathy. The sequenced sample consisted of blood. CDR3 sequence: CASSSSHSDRGGNEQYF. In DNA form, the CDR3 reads TGTGCCAGCAGCTCTTCACACTCGGACAGGGGCGGGAACGAGCAGTACTTC.